Listed below are T cell receptor beta chains from one sample, sequenced in a study of T cell responses to AZD1222 COVID-19 vaccine. TCRdb's table, derived via immunoSEQ multiplex PCR, lists solely in-frame clones and lacks some. The profile shows about 120,000 clones, approximately 90% of them singletons. The sample consisted of peripheral blood, taken on day 0 of AZD1222 vaccination. These receptor sequences come from an adult in good health. Each CDR3 is given without its conserved first and last residue. A D gene is named only where the DNA matches it firmly. Not every row has a clone size; where given, it reads once, few, many or a size class.

v_call: TRBV9; j_call: TRBJ2-3; clone_size: -; d_call: TRBD2; cdr3_aa: ASSASSGGGTDTQY
v_call: TRBV15; j_call: TRBJ2-6; clone_size: few; d_call: -; cdr3_aa: ATSRESYSGANVLT
v_call: TRBV29-1; j_call: TRBJ2-3; clone_size: -; d_call: TRBD2; cdr3_aa: SVPTSGGYTDTQY
v_call: TRBV6-1; j_call: TRBJ2-2; clone_size: -; d_call: TRBD1; cdr3_aa: ASSEAGTGTAGELF
v_call: TRBV6-5; j_call: TRBJ2-2; clone_size: few; d_call: -; cdr3_aa: ASRWTAGELF
v_call: TRBV19; j_call: TRBJ1-2; clone_size: -; d_call: TRBD1; cdr3_aa: ASSSWDRGVGYT
v_call: TRBV4-3; j_call: TRBJ1-3; clone_size: -; d_call: -; cdr3_aa: ASSQAGSGNTIY
v_call: TRBV5-5; j_call: TRBJ1-1; clone_size: -; d_call: -; cdr3_aa: ASSLFRANTEAF
v_call: TRBV4-1; j_call: TRBJ1-2; clone_size: -; d_call: -; cdr3_aa: ASSQDTGNKDGYT
v_call: TRBV24-1; j_call: TRBJ1-2; clone_size: -; d_call: -; cdr3_aa: ATSAGRKPYGYT
v_call: TRBV3-1/TRBV3-2; j_call: TRBJ2-3; clone_size: once; d_call: -; cdr3_aa: ASSQQLDTQY
v_call: TRBV15; j_call: TRBJ1-3; clone_size: once; d_call: -; cdr3_aa: ATSSRDRPSGNTIY
v_call: TRBV5-1; j_call: TRBJ1-4; clone_size: -; d_call: -; cdr3_aa: ASSLRGLNEKLF
v_call: TRBV6-6; j_call: TRBJ1-1; clone_size: once; d_call: TRBD1; cdr3_aa: ASSYPDRGLPWAF
v_call: TRBV25-1; j_call: TRBJ1-2; clone_size: -; d_call: TRBD1; cdr3_aa: ASSEDRDVYGYT
v_call: TRBV12-5; j_call: TRBJ1-5; clone_size: -; d_call: TRBD1; cdr3_aa: ASGSTGGQPQH
v_call: TRBV6-5; j_call: TRBJ2-1; clone_size: -; d_call: TRBD2; cdr3_aa: AGRGGRSYNEQF
v_call: TRBV19; j_call: TRBJ1-2; clone_size: -; d_call: TRBD1; cdr3_aa: ASSRRQGGLDGYT
v_call: TRBV3-1/TRBV3-2; j_call: TRBJ2-5; clone_size: -; d_call: TRBD2; cdr3_aa: ASSPGSGKETQY
v_call: TRBV3-1/TRBV3-2; j_call: TRBJ2-7; clone_size: -; d_call: -; cdr3_aa: ASSQDWGAYEQY
v_call: TRBV11-3; j_call: TRBJ2-1; clone_size: -; d_call: -; cdr3_aa: ASSLGMRGDNEQF
v_call: TRBV19; j_call: TRBJ1-5; clone_size: -; d_call: -; cdr3_aa: ASSVHLRVPNQPQH
v_call: TRBV5-6; j_call: TRBJ2-2; clone_size: -; d_call: -; cdr3_aa: ASTSTGSPTGELF
v_call: TRBV9; j_call: TRBJ2-2; clone_size: -; d_call: -; cdr3_aa: ASSDRDTNTGELF
v_call: TRBV24-1; j_call: TRBJ1-6; clone_size: -; d_call: -; cdr3_aa: ATRIPGSPKGSPLH
v_call: TRBV9; j_call: TRBJ2-1; clone_size: -; d_call: TRBD2; cdr3_aa: ASSVDPPAGVYNEQF
v_call: TRBV13; j_call: TRBJ1-3; clone_size: -; d_call: -; cdr3_aa: ASASLGNTIY